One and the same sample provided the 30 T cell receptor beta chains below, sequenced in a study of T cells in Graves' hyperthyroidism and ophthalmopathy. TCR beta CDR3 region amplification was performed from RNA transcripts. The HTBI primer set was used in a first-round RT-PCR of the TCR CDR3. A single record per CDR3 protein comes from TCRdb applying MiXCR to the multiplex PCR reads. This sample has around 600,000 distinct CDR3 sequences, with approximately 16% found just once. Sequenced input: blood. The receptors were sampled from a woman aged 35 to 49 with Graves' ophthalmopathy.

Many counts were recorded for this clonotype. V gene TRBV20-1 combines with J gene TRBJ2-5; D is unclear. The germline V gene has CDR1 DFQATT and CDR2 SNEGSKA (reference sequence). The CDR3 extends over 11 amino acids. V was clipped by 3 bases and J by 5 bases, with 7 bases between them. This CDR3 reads CSARREETQYF. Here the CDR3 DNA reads TGCAGTGCTAGGAGAGAGGAGACCCAGTACTTC.

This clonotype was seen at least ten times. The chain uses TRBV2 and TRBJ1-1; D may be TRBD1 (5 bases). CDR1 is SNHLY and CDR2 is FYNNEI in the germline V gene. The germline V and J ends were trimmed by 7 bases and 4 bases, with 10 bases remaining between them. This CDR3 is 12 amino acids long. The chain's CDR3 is CASIRVGTEAFF. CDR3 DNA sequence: TGTGCCAGCATCAGGGTTGGCACTGAAGCTTTCTTT.

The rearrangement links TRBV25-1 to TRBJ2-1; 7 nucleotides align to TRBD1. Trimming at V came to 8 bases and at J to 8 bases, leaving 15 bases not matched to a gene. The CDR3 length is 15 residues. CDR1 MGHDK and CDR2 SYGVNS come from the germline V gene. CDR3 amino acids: CASHKQGLMKHEQFF. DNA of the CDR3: TGTGCCAGCCATAAACAGGGGTTGATGAAACATGAGCAGTTCTTC.

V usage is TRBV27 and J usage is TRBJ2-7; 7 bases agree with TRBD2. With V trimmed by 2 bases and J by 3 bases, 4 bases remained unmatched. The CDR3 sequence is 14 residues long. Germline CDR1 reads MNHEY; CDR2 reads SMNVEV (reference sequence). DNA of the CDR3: TGTGCCAGCAGTTTAGCGGGAGTTGTCTACGAGCAGTACTTC. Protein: CASSLAGVVYEQYF.

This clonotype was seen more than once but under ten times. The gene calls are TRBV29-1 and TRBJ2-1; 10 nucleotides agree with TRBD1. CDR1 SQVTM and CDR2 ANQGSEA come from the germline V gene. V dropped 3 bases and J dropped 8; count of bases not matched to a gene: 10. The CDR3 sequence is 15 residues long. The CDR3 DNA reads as TGCAGCGTTGACTTAGGTGGGGACAGGGGCGATGAGCAGTTCTTC. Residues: CSVDLGGDRGDEQFF.

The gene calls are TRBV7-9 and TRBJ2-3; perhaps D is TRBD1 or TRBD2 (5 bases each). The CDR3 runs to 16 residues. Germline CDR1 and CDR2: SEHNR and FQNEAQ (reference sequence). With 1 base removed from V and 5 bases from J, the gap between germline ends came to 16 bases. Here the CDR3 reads CASSLVWGSRGDTQYF. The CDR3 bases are TGTGCCAGCAGCTTAGTATGGGGGAGTCGAGGAGATACGCAGTATTTT. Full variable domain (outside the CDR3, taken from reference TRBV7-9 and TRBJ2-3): DTGVSQNPRHKITKRGQNVTFRCDPISEHNRLYWYRQTLGQGPEFLTYFQNEAQLEKSRLLSDRFSAERPKGSFSTLEIQRTEQGDSAMYLCASSLVWGSRGDTQYFGPGTRLTVL.

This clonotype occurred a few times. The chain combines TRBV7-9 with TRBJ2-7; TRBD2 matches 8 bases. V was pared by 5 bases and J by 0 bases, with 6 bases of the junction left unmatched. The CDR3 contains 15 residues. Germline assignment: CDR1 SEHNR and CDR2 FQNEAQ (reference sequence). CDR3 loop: CASSASGSHSYEQYF. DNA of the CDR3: TGTGCCAGCAGCGCCAGCGGGAGCCACTCCTACGAGCAGTACTTC.

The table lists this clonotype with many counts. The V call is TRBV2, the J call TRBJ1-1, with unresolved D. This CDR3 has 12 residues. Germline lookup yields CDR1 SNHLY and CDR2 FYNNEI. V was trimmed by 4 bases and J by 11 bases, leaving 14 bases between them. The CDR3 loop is CASSVSEAWAFF. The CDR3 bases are TGTGCCAGCAGTGTCTCCGAGGCGTGGGCTTTCTTT.

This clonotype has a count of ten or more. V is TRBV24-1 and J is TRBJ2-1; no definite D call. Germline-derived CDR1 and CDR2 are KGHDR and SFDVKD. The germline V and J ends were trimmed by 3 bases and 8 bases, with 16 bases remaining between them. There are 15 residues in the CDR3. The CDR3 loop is CATSDPTTGGYEQFF. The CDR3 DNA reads TGTGCCACCAGTGATCCTACCACGGGCGGCTATGAGCAGTTCTTC.

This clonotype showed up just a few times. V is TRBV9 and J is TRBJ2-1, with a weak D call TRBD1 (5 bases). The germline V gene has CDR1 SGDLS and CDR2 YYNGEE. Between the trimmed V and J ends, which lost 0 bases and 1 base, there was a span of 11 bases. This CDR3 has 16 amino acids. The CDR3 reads CASSVGGRGSYNEQFF. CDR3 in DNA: TGTGCCAGCAGCGTAGGAGGTAGGGGATCCTACAATGAGCAGTTCTTC.

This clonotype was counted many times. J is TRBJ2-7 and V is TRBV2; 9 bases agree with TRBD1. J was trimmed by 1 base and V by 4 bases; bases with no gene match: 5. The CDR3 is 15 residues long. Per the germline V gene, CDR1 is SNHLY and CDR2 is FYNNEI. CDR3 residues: CASSGTGASSYEQYF. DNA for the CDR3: TGTGCCAGCAGTGGGACAGGGGCCTCTTCCTACGAGCAGTACTTC.

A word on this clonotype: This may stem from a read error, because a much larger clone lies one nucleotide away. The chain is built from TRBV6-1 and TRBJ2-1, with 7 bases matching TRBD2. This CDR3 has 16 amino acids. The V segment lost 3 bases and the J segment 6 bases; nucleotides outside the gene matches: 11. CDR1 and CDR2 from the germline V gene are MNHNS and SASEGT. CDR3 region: CASSDRGGTTGNEQFF. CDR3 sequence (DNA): TGTGCCAGCAGTGATCGCGGGGGAACTACTGGCAATGAGCAGTTCTTC.

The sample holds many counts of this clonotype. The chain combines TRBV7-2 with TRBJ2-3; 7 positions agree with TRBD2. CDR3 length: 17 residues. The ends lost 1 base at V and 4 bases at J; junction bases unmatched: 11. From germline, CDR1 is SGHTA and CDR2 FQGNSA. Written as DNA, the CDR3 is TGTGCCAGCAGCTTAGTTCCCGGGACTATAGTGGCAGATACGCAGTATTTT. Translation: CASSLVPGTIVADTQYF.

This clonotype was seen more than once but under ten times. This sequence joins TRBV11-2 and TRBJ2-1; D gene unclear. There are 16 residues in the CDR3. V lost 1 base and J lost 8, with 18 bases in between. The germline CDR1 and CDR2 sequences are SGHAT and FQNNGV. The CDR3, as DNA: TGTGCCAGCAGCTTAGTAATGGGTGCGTCTCGGTATGAGCAGTTCTTC. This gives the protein CASSLVMGASRYEQFF.

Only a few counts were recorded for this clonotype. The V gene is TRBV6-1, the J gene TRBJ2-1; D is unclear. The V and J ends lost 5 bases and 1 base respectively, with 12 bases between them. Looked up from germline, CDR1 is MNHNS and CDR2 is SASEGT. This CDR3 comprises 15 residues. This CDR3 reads CASSQSLTSYNEQFF. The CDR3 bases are TGTGCCAGCAGTCAGTCCCTAACTTCCTACAATGAGCAGTTCTTC.

CDR3 loop: CASSLSPGPPQETQYF. The CDR3, as DNA: TGTGCCAGCAGCTTATCACCGGGACCGCCACAAGAGACCCAGTACTTC. V and J are TRBV5-5 and TRBJ2-5; D possibly matches TRBD1 or TRBD2 (5 bases each). This CDR3 is built from 16 residues. In germline, CDR1 is SGHKS, CDR2 YYEKEE (reference sequence). V was trimmed by 2 bases and J by 2 bases, leaving 16 bases between them.

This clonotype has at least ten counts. The CDR3 nucleotides read TGTGCCAGCAGTATACAGAGCTACGAGCAGTACTTC. Translating it yields CASSIQSYEQYF. The chain couples TRBV2 to TRBJ2-7; D unclear. Trimming shortened V by 5 bases and J by 3 bases, and 8 bases separated the two germline ends. This CDR3 has 12 amino acids. The germline gives CDR1 SNHLY, CDR2 FYNNEI.

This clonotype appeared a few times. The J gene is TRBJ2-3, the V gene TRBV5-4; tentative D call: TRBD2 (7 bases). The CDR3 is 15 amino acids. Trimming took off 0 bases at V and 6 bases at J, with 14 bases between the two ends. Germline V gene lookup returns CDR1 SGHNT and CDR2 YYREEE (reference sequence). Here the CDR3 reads CASSLGVRGGDTQYF. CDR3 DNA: TGTGCCAGCAGCTTGGGGGTCAGGGGAGGGGATACGCAGTATTTT.

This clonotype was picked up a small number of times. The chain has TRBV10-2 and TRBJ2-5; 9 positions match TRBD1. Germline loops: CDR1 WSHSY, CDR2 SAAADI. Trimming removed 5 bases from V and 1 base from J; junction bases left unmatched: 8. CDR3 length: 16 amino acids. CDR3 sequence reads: CASSFFGTGFQETQYF. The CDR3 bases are TGCGCCAGCAGTTTTTTCGGGACAGGGTTCCAAGAGACCCAGTACTTC.

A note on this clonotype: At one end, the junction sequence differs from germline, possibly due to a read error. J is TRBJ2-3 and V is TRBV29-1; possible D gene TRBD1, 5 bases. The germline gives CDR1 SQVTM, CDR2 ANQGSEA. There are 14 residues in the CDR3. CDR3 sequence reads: CSVEGADNTDTQYF. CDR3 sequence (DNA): TGCAGCGTCGAAGGGGCAGACAACACAGATACGCAGTATTTT.

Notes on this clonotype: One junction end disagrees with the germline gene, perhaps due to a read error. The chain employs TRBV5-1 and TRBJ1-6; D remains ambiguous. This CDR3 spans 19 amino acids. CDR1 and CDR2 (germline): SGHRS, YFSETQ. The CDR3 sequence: CVSSDQAQPLSSYNSPLHF. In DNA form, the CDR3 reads TGCGTCAGCAGCGACCAAGCGCAGCCTCTGAGCTCCTATAATTCACCCCTCCACTTT.

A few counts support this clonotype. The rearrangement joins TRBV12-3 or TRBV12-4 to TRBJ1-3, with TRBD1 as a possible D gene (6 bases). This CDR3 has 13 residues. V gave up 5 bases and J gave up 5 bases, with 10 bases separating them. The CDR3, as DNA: TGTGCCAGCAGTCCCGACAGGAGAAACACCATATATTTT. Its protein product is CASSPDRRNTIYF.

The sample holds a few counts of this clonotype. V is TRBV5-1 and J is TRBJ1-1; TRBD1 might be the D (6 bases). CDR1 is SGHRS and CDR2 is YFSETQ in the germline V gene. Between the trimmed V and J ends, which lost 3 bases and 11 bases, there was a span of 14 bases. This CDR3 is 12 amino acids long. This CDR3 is CASSSPRGAAFF. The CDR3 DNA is TGCGCCAGCAGCTCCCCCAGGGGTGCCGCTTTCTTT.

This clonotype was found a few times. As DNA, the CDR3 is TGTGCCAGCAGCCCCCTAAGCGGCTCCTACAATGAGCAGTTCTTC. This sequence encodes CASSPLSGSYNEQFF. This rearrangement joins TRBV9 to TRBJ2-1; weak D call: TRBD2 (5 bases). The germline V and J ends were trimmed by 4 bases and 0 bases, with 11 bases remaining between them. There are 15 residues in the CDR3. Looked up from germline, CDR1 is SGDLS and CDR2 is YYNGEE.

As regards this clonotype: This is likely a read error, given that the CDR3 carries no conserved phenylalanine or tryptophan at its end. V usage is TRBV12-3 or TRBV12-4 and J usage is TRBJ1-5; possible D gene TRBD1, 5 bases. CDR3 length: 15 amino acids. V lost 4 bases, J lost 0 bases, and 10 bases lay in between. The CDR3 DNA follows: TGTGCCAGCAGTTCGGGGCCCAGTAGCAATCAGCCCCAGCATCTT. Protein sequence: CASSSGPSSNQPQHL.

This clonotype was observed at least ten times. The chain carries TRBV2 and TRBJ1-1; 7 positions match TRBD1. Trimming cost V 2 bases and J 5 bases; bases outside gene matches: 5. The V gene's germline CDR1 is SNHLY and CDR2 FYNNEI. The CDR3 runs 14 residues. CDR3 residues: CASSETGVVTEAFF. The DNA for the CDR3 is TGTGCCAGCAGTGAAACAGGGGTTGTTACTGAAGCTTTCTTT.

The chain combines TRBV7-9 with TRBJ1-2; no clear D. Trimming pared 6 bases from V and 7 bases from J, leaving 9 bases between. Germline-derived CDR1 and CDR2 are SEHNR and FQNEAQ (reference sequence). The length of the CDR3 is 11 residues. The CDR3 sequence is CASRTKGGYTF. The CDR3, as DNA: TGTGCCAGCAGAACCAAGGGTGGCTACACCTTC.

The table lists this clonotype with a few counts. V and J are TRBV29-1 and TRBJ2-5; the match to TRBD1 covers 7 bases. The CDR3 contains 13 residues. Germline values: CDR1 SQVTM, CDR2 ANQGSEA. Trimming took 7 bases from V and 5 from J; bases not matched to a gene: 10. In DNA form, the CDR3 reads TGCAGCGCTAATACACAGGGGATGGAGACCCAGTACTTC. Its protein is CSANTQGMETQYF.

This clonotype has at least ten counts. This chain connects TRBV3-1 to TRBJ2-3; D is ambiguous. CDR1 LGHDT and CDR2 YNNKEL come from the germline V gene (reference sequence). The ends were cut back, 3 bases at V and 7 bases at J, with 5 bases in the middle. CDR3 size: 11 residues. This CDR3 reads CASSHVYTQYF. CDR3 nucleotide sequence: TGTGCCAGCAGCCACGTGTATACGCAGTATTTT.

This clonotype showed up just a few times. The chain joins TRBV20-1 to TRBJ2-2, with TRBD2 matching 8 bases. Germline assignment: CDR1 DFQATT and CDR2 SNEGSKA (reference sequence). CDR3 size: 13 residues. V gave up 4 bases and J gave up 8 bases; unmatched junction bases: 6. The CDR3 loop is CSATHSGRGELFF. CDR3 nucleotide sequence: TGCAGTGCTACACACAGCGGGAGAGGGGAGCTGTTTTTT.